This TCR beta chain was retrieved from a study of T cell responses to AZD1222 COVID-19 vaccine. Findings of the study overall: Among spike-specific TCRs, nearly half reportedly target unmutated variant regions.

This CDR3 spans 17 amino acids. CDR1 is LNHDA and CDR2 is SQIVND in the germline V gene (reference sequence). With 1 base removed from V and 1 base from J, the gap between germline ends came to 14 bases. Comments on this clone: Its antigen is still unknown.

Profiling relied on immunoSEQ multiplex PCR, and the TCRdb table lists in-frame clones only, not all of them. The sample lists around 100,000 clones; approximately 87% were seen once. The V gene is TRBV19, the J gene TRBJ1-5; D might be TRBD1 (5 bases). Sequences were derived from peripheral blood, sampled on day 0 of AZD1222 vaccination. The TCR was taken from an adult in good health. The CDR3 loop is CASSIGPGGVSNQPQHF. The CDR3 nucleotides are TGTGCCAGTAGTATAGGGCCTGGGGGTGTGAGCAATCAGCCCCAGCATTTT.